Listed here are 2 T cell receptor beta chains from one sample, sequenced in a study of identifying expanded T cells in peripheral blood. Sequencing was performed with immunoSEQ multiplex PCR; in TCRdb, only in-frame clones are kept and a portion is missing. Altogether 100,000 or so clones are present, roughly 91% being singletons, with the ten largest covering roughly 17%. Specimen: blood. These receptors came from a person between 18 and 69 years old in good health.

V is TRBV10-3 and J is TRBJ2-7; TRBD1 matches at 7 bases. J was trimmed by 9 bases and V by 0 bases; bases with no gene match: 5. The CDR3 is 13 residues long. Looked up from germline, CDR1 is ENHRY and CDR2 is SYGVKD. CDR3 region: CAISESEGAWQYF. The DNA of the CDR3 is TGTGCCATCAGTGAGTCTGAGGGGGCCTGGCAGTACTTC.

The chain combines TRBV29-1 with TRBJ2-7, with TRBD1 as a possible D gene (5 bases). The CDR3 loop spans 12 amino acids. Trimming stripped 7 bases from V and 3 bases from J, with 13 bases between. Germline V lookup: CDR1 SQVTM, CDR2 ANQGSEA. CDR3 protein: CSAGADSYEQYF. DNA of the CDR3: TGCAGCGCTGGGGCAGATAGCTACGAGCAGTACTTC.